This passage covers 19 T cell receptor beta chains from one sample sequenced in a study of T cell repertoires in cytomegalovirus infection (dated 2019 in TCRdb). TCRdb lists the instrument as Illumina HiSeq 1500. TCRdb itself trimmed the public reads at Q25 with fastp, ran MiXCR and retained productive beta chains. CDR3 protein duplicates are merged, each entry listing the most common genes and DNA. The sample records around 130,000 distinct CDR3 sequences, roughly 8.2% of which are singletons. 10% of the sample goes to the ten largest clones. The sample was PBMCs. These receptors originate from a human donor in good health (CMV status not recorded). Some clones in this sample may be carry-over from other donors' samples.

This clonotype was detected ten times or more. CDR3 protein: CASSLEANEQFF. CDR3 DNA: TGCGCCAGCAGCTTGGAAGCCAATGAGCAGTTCTTC. The V and J genes are TRBV5-1 and TRBJ2-1; no clear D gene. V lost 0 bases and J 6 bases, leaving 4 bases between the germline ends. This CDR3 region has 12 residues. Germline V lookup: CDR1 SGHRS, CDR2 YFSETQ.

V is TRBV29-1 and J is TRBJ2-3; D unresolved. This CDR3 has 12 amino acids. Trimming pared 6 bases from V and 6 bases from J, leaving 13 bases between. CDR1 SQVTM and CDR2 ANQGSEA come from the germline V gene. The CDR3 loop is CSVEKTKDTQYF. DNA of the CDR3: TGCAGCGTCGAAAAAACAAAGGATACGCAGTATTTT.

The rearrangement joins TRBV12-3 or TRBV12-4 to TRBJ1-2; a weak D match, TRBD1 (6 bases). Trimming removed 5 bases from V and 4 bases from J, with 11 bases in between. The CDR3 sequence is 13 residues long. The CDR3 loop reads CASSQTGIYGYTF. In nucleotides, the CDR3 is TGTGCCAGCAGTCAGACAGGCATCTATGGCTACACCTTC.

This clonotype was observed a handful of times. This rearrangement joins TRBV20-1 to TRBJ2-3; D uncertain. Trimming removed 0 bases at V and 1 base at J, with 11 bases between. Germline CDR1 reads DFQATT; CDR2 reads SNEGSKA (reference sequence). This CDR3 comprises 15 residues. CDR3: CSARDGERGTDTQYF. CDR3 sequence (DNA): TGCAGTGCTAGAGATGGGGAAAGGGGCACAGATACGCAGTATTTT.

The chain couples TRBV13 to TRBJ1-2; 9 nucleotides agree with TRBD1. Trimming cost V 5 bases and J 6 bases; bases outside gene matches: 10. This CDR3 comprises 15 residues. The germline CDR1 and CDR2 sequences are PRHDT and FYEKMQ (reference sequence). The CDR3: CASSLLGQGANGYTF. The CDR3 DNA follows: TGTGCCAGCAGCCTTCTGGGACAGGGAGCCAATGGCTACACCTTC.

This clonotype came up many times. The chain is built from TRBV2 and TRBJ1-1; D gene uncertain. The germline CDR1 and CDR2 sequences are SNHLY and FYNNEI. Trimming removed 2 bases from V and 0 bases from J, with 7 bases in between. This CDR3 is 14 amino acids long. CDR3 DNA sequence: TGTGCCAGCAGTGAACAACGCATGAACACTGAAGCTTTCTTT. This translates into CASSEQRMNTEAFF.

The chain links TRBV28 to TRBJ2-2; D ambiguous. The CDR3 loop spans 14 amino acids. Germline lookup yields CDR1 MDHEN and CDR2 SYDVKM. Deletions cut 1 base from V and 2 bases from J, with 5 bases between. In DNA, the CDR3 is TGTGCCAGCAGTTTATTCGGCAACACCGGGGAGCTGTTTTTT. This translates into CASSLFGNTGELFF.

In its sample, this clonotype was seen a few times. The CDR3 spells CASSLERNYGYTF. Written as DNA, the CDR3 is TGCGCCAGCAGCTTGGAGCGGAACTATGGCTACACCTTC. V is TRBV5-1 and J is TRBJ1-2; no definite D call. V lost 0 bases and J 2 bases, leaving 5 bases between the germline ends. CDR1 SGHRS and CDR2 YFSETQ come from the germline V gene. This CDR3 comprises 13 residues.

The chain carries TRBV19 and TRBJ1-2; a possible D gene is TRBD1 (5 bases). Germline CDR1 LNHDA, CDR2 SQIVND (reference sequence). V gave up 6 bases and J gave up 5 bases, with 19 bases separating them. This CDR3 is built from 15 residues. The CDR3 sequence is CASSQGTSRAYGYTF. The CDR3, as DNA: TGTGCCAGTAGCCAGGGTACATCCCGGGCTTATGGCTACACCTTC.

This clonotype was seen many times. This chain connects TRBV10-3 to TRBJ1-5; the D gene is possibly TRBD1 (6 bases). This CDR3 region has 15 residues. Germline CDR1 ENHRY, CDR2 SYGVKD. V lost 3 bases and J lost 6, with 15 bases in between. The CDR3 here is CAISDGIQGGQPQHF. The CDR3 coding sequence is TGTGCCATCAGTGATGGAATACAGGGAGGTCAGCCCCAGCATTTT.

This clonotype occurred many times. The chain recombines TRBV12-3 or TRBV12-4 with TRBJ1-6, with D possibly matching TRBD1 (6 bases). The CDR3 totals 15 residues. Trimming pared 6 bases from V and 1 base from J, leaving 10 bases between. CDR3 DNA: TGTGCCAGCAGCCCCAGGGGATCCTATAATTCACCCCTCCACTTT. Protein: CASSPRGSYNSPLHF.

This clonotype was observed at least ten times. The genes are TRBV7-8 and TRBJ2-7; a weak D match, TRBD1 (7 bases). V gave up 7 bases and J gave up 4 bases, with 17 bases separating them. The CDR3 is 14 residues long. CDR1 and CDR2 (germline): SGHVS, FQNEAQ. Here the CDR3 DNA reads TGTGCCAGCACCGGTATCGCAGGGGGGTACGAGCAGTACTTC. Protein product: CASTGIAGGYEQYF.

This clonotype showed up many times. The J gene is TRBJ2-4, the V gene TRBV19; no clear D. The CDR3 length is 15 residues. Deletions cut 5 bases from V and 0 bases from J, with 11 bases between. Germline values: CDR1 LNHDA, CDR2 SQIVND (reference sequence). The CDR3 sequence is CASSPQFLAKNIQYF. The CDR3 nucleotides read TGTGCCAGTAGTCCACAATTTCTAGCCAAAAACATTCAGTACTTC. Complete variable domain (other parts from reference TRBV19 and TRBJ2-4): DGGITQSPKYLFRKEGQNVTLSCEQNLNHDAMYWYRQDPGQGLRLIYYSQIVNDFQKGDIAEGYSVSREKKESFPLTVTSAQKNPTAFYLCASSPQFLAKNIQYFGAGTRLSVL.

As to this clonotype: Because it lacks the conserved phenylalanine or tryptophan at the end, this CDR3 is likely a read error. V is TRBV12-3 or TRBV12-4 and J is TRBJ2-3, with 10 bases matching TRBD1. The J segment lost 3 bases and the V segment lost 6 bases, leaving 6 bases of the junction unmatched. The CDR3 loop spans 15 amino acids. CDR3 coding DNA: TGTGCCAGCAGCCCGGGACAGGGGAGGACAGATACGCAGTATTCT. Protein product: CASSPGQGRTDTQYS.

There are many counts of this clonotype. The chain couples TRBV11-2 to TRBJ1-5; perhaps TRBD1 as D (5 bases). Trimming removed 5 bases from V and 5 bases from J, with 16 bases in between. Germline V lookup: CDR1 SGHAT, CDR2 FQNNGV. The length of the CDR3 is 15 residues. CDR3 in DNA: TGTGCCAGCAGCCCCCACGCGGGGCAAGATCAGCCCCAGCATTTT. It is translated as CASSPHAGQDQPQHF.

The table lists this clonotype with many counts. The chain joins TRBV7-2 to TRBJ2-7, with TRBD2 identical over 13 bases. The germline CDR1 and CDR2 sequences are SGHTA and FQGNSA. The CDR3 extends over 15 amino acids. Trimming cost V 3 bases and J 2 bases; bases outside gene matches: 1. CDR3 sequence: CASSLTSGGTYEQYF. The CDR3 nucleotides read TGTGCCAGCAGCTTGACTAGCGGGGGGACCTACGAGCAGTACTTC.

This clonotype was observed a handful of times. The chain combines TRBV20-1 with TRBJ2-5; D assignment may be TRBD1 or TRBD2 (6 bases each). The CDR3 consists of 14 residues. V was trimmed by 5 bases and J by 5 bases, leaving 18 bases between them. Germline CDR1 DFQATT, CDR2 SNEGSKA (reference sequence). The CDR3 spells CSAGWATGAETQYF. The CDR3 DNA follows: TGCAGTGCTGGCTGGGCTACGGGGGCCGAGACCCAGTACTTC.

This clonotype has at least ten counts. The V gene is TRBV11-2, the J gene TRBJ1-1; D is possibly TRBD1 (6 bases). This CDR3 has 15 residues. Germline V gene lookup returns CDR1 SGHAT and CDR2 FQNNGV. Trimming cost V 5 bases and J 0 bases, with 13 bases left between them. The CDR3 DNA sequence: TGTGCCAGCAGCGCAACCGGGACAATGAACACTGAAGCTTTCTTT. It is translated as CASSATGTMNTEAFF. The full variable domain, rest sourced from reference TRBV11-2 and TRBJ1-1, is EAGVAQSPRYKIIEKRQSVAFWCNPISGHATLYWYQQILGQGPKLLIQFQNNGVVDDSQLPKDRFSAERLKGVDSTLKIQPAKLEDSAVYLCASSATGTMNTEAFFGQGTRLTVV.

The chain recombines TRBV20-1 with TRBJ1-1; D gene unclear. The V gene's germline CDR1 is DFQATT and CDR2 SNEGSKA (reference sequence). There are 13 residues in the CDR3. Trimming took 4 bases from V and 4 from J, leaving 13 bases between them. Written as DNA, the CDR3 is TGCAGTGCTAAGAGTAGTGGTGGCACTGAAGCTTTCTTT. This gives the protein CSAKSSGGTEAFF.